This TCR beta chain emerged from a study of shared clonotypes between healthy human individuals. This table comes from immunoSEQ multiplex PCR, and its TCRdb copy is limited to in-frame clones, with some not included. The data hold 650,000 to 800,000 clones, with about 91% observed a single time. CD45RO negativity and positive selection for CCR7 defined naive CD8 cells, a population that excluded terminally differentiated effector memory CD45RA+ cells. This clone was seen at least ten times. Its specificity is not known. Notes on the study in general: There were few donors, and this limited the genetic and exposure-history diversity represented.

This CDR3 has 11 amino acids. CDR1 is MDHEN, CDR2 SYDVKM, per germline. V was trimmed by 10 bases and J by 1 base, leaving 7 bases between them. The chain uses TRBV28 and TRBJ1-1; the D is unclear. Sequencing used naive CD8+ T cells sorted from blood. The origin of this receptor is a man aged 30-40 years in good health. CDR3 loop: CATARNTEAFF. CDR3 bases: TGTGCCACCGCTCGGAACACTGAAGCTTTCTTT.